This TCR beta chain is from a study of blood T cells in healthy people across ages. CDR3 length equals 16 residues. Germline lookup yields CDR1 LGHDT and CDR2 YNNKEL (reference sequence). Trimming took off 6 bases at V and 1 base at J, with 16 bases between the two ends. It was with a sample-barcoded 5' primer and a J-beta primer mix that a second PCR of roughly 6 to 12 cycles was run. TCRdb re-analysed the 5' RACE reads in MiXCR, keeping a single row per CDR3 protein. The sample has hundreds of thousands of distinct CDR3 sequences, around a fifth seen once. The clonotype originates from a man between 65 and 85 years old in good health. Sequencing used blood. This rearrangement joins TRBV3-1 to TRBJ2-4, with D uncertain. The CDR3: CASRRYPSRAKNIQYF. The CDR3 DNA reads TGTGCCAGCAGACGCTACCCCTCTAGGGCCAAAAACATTCAGTACTTC.